What follows are 32 T cell receptor beta chains derived from one specimen sequenced in a study of type 1 regulatory T cells. TCRdb itself ran the reads through MiXCR, one entry per CDR3 protein. Among approximately 42,000 distinct CDR3 sequences listed, 12% were seen once. No antigen has been assigned to these receptors. Material for sequencing was cultured non-Tr1 T cells, either the whole culture or a sorted T cell fraction (not recorded which). These receptors originate from a human donor in good health.

The table lists this clonotype with many counts. The chain employs TRBV18 and TRBJ1-1; D unclear. The CDR3 covers 14 residues. Germline CDR1 is KGHSH and CDR2 is LQKENI. With 6 bases removed from V and 4 bases from J, the gap between germline ends came to 15 bases. The CDR3, as DNA: TGTGCCAGCTCTCGTCAGGCGGGCATCACTGAAGCTTTCTTT. Translating it yields CASSRQAGITEAFF.

This clonotype is a singleton in its sample. Given a much more abundant clone one base away, this may be a read error. The V gene is TRBV6-5, the J gene TRBJ1-6; D is ambiguous. Germline CDR1 is MNHEY and CDR2 is SVGAGI. CDR3 length: 13 amino acids. The CDR3 region has the DNA TGTGCCAGCACGGACGGGCGCAATTCACTCCTCCACTTT. Residues: CASTDGRNSLLHF.

This clonotype was detected a few times. The chain recombines TRBV7-2 with TRBJ2-1; D is undetermined. CDR1 is SGHTA and CDR2 is FQGNSA in the germline V gene. This CDR3 has 15 residues. The germline V and J ends were trimmed by 5 bases and 0 bases, with 11 bases remaining between them. CDR3 sequence reads: CASSRPPISYNEQFF. For the CDR3, the DNA is TGTGCCAGCAGCCGCCCCCCCATCTCCTACAATGAGCAGTTCTTC. The full variable domain, with the rest looked up from reference TRBV7-2 and TRBJ2-1, is GAGVSQSPSNKVTEKGKDVELRCDPISGHTALYWYRQSLGQGLEFLIYFQGNSAPDKSGLPSDRFSAERTGGSVSTLTIQRTQQEDSAVYLCASSRPPISYNEQFFGPGTRLTVL.

This clonotype was counted many times. J is TRBJ1-5 and V is TRBV7-9, with D unclear. The CDR3 has 13 residues. The germline CDR1 and CDR2 sequences are SEHNR and FQNEAQ (reference sequence). With 3 bases removed from V and 5 bases from J, the gap between germline ends came to 8 bases. The CDR3 DNA reads TGTGCCAGCAGCTTCGTTGCGGATCAGCCCCAGCATTTT. Translating it yields CASSFVADQPQHF.

CDR3 residues: CASNHRGEGPQHF. As DNA, the CDR3 is TGTGCCAGCAACCACAGGGGAGAGGGGCCCCAGCATTTT. J is TRBJ1-5 and V is TRBV12-3 or TRBV12-4; 7 nucleotides agree with TRBD1. V gave up 7 bases and J gave up 9 bases; unmatched junction bases: 9. CDR3 length equals 13 residues.

For this clonotype: This may be a read error: a much more frequent sequence differs by one nucleotide. The J gene is TRBJ1-2, the V gene TRBV6-6, with 7 bases aligning to TRBD1. This CDR3 spans 15 amino acids. The V gene's germline CDR1 is MNHNY and CDR2 SVGAGI (reference sequence). The CDR3: CASSYSTQGTYGDTF. Written as DNA, the CDR3 is TGTGCCAGCAGTTACTCCACACAGGGGACCTATGGCGACACCTTC.

This clonotype appeared many times. J is TRBJ1-5 and V is TRBV20-1; TRBD1 matches 7 bases. Trimming took 2 bases from V and 4 from J; bases not matched to a gene: 8. CDR3 length: 15 residues. Germline CDR1 reads DFQATT; CDR2 reads SNEGSKA (reference sequence). CDR3 sequence reads: CSARSPGQPNQPQHF. For the CDR3, the DNA is TGCAGTGCTAGATCGCCGGGACAGCCGAATCAGCCCCAGCATTTT.

This clonotype has a count of ten or more. This chain connects TRBV27 to TRBJ2-5; D unclear. The germline gives CDR1 MNHEY, CDR2 SMNVEV (reference sequence). V lost 5 bases and J 4 bases, leaving 8 bases between the germline ends. CDR3 length equals 12 residues. The CDR3 is CASSTRGETQYF. CDR3 sequence (DNA): TGTGCCAGCAGTACCCGTGGAGAGACCCAGTACTTC.

This clonotype was counted ten times or more. This chain links TRBV5-1 with TRBJ2-1, with D perhaps matching TRBD1 (6 bases). The V and J ends lost 2 bases and 3 bases respectively, with 6 bases between them. The CDR3 has 13 residues. From germline, CDR1 is SGHRS and CDR2 YFSETQ. The chain's CDR3 is CASSFRGYNEQFF. In DNA, the CDR3 is TGCGCCAGCAGCTTCAGGGGCTACAATGAGCAGTTCTTC.

The table lists this clonotype with many counts. The gene calls are TRBV4-3 and TRBJ2-7; 7 bases are a match to TRBD1. Germline trimming cut 4 bases from V and 6 bases from J; bases unmatched to any gene: 12. The V gene's germline CDR1 is LGHNA and CDR2 YSLEER. The CDR3 has 15 amino acids. CDR3 DNA sequence: TGCGCCAGCAGCCGAACGCGATCGACAGGGACCGAGCAGTACTTC. Translating gives CASSRTRSTGTEQYF.

At least ten counts were recorded for this clonotype. This chain links TRBV6-5 with TRBJ2-3; unclear D gene. V shed 6 bases and J shed 6 bases, with 7 bases lying between them. There are 11 residues in the CDR3. Looked up from germline, CDR1 is MNHEY and CDR2 is SVGAGI. The chain's CDR3 is CASRNGDTQYF. In nucleotides, the CDR3 is TGTGCCAGCAGAAACGGGGATACGCAGTATTTT.

This clonotype showed up many times. The rearrangement links TRBV20-1 to TRBJ2-5, with D perhaps TRBD1 (5 bases). The CDR3 covers 12 residues. From germline, CDR1 is DFQATT and CDR2 SNEGSKA (reference sequence). The V end was cut by 6 bases, the J end by 2 bases, with 10 bases between. CDR3 nucleotides: TGCAGTGCCTACTCAGGGCAAGAGACCCAGTACTTC. This codes for CSAYSGQETQYF.

This clonotype was seen ten or more times. J is TRBJ2-2 and V is TRBV7-2; TRBD2 agrees at 14 bases. Germline trimming cut 5 bases from V and 6 bases from J; bases unmatched to any gene: 5. The germline V gene has CDR1 SGHTA and CDR2 FQGNSA. The CDR3 has 16 residues. The CDR3 loop is CASSTRTSGRPGELFF. CDR3 nucleotide sequence: TGTGCCAGCAGCACTCGGACTAGCGGGAGGCCCGGGGAGCTGTTTTTT. Full variable domain (rest looked up from reference TRBV7-2 and TRBJ2-2): GAGVSQSPSNKVTEKGKDVELRCDPISGHTALYWYRQSLGQGLEFLIYFQGNSAPDKSGLPSDRFSAERTGGSVSTLTIQRTQQEDSAVYLCASSTRTSGRPGELFFGEGSRLTVL.

The sample holds many counts of this clonotype. The chain employs TRBV3-1 and TRBJ1-5; a possible D gene is TRBD1 (5 bases). Per germline, CDR1 LGHDT and CDR2 YNNKEL (reference sequence). V was trimmed by 4 bases and J by 5 bases, leaving 9 bases between them. The CDR3 is 13 amino acids. CDR3 sequence (DNA): TGTGCCAGCAGCCCGGACAAATATCAGCCCCAGCATTTT. Translated: CASSPDKYQPQHF.

This clonotype was seen many times. V usage is TRBV3-1 and J usage is TRBJ1-2; TRBD1 matches 7 bases. Germline trimming cut 1 base from V and 7 bases from J; bases unmatched to any gene: 6. In germline, CDR1 is LGHDT, CDR2 YNNKEL (reference sequence). The CDR3 totals 14 residues. CDR3 coding DNA: TGTGCCAGCAGCCAAGTGGGACAGAAAGGTGGCTACACCTTC. Protein product: CASSQVGQKGGYTF.

This clonotype was observed a few times. The chain carries TRBV9 and TRBJ2-5; D is perhaps TRBD2 (6 bases). From germline, CDR1 is SGDLS and CDR2 YYNGEE. There are 14 residues in the CDR3. Between the trimmed V and J ends, which lost 2 bases and 5 bases, there was a span of 13 bases. The chain's CDR3 is CASSVLGGGETQYF. Here the CDR3 DNA reads TGTGCCAGCAGCGTTCTGGGAGGCGGGGAGACCCAGTACTTC.

The chain couples TRBV12-3 or TRBV12-4 to TRBJ2-5; 8 bases map to TRBD1. Trimming took 6 bases from V and 2 from J; bases not matched to a gene: 5. The CDR3 extends over 14 amino acids. The CDR3 bases are TGTGCCAGCAGCCAGGGGGCGGCACAAGAGACCCAGTACTTC. This encodes CASSQGAAQETQYF.

This clonotype was counted at least ten times. The chain couples TRBV4-1 to TRBJ2-7; the match to TRBD2 covers 12 bases. This CDR3 is 17 amino acids long. Losses at the gene ends were 1 base for V and 7 bases for J; bases not matched to a gene: 11. The germline V gene has CDR1 MGHRA and CDR2 YSYEKL. The DNA for the CDR3 is TGCGCCAGCAGCCAAGTCTCCGGACTAGCGGGAATATGGGAGCAGTACTTC. It translates to CASSQVSGLAGIWEQYF.

In this sample, this clonotype is medium-sized. This chain joins TRBV5-1 and TRBJ2-1, with TRBD2 identical over 13 bases. J gave up 4 bases and V 3 bases, and 7 bases lay outside the gene matches. From germline, CDR1 is SGHRS and CDR2 YFSETQ. The CDR3 contains 17 residues. For the CDR3, the DNA is TGCGCCAGCAGCTATACAGGACTAGCGGGAGTGTACAATGAGCAGTTCTTC. It encodes CASSYTGLAGVYNEQFF.

This clonotype was counted many times. The chain joins TRBV20-1 to TRBJ1-1, with 7 bases aligning to TRBD1. There are 15 residues in the CDR3. Germline CDR1 and CDR2: DFQATT and SNEGSKA (reference sequence). The junction had 8 bases not matched to a gene; V was cut back by 3 bases and J by 1 base. The CDR3 DNA reads as TGCAGTGCTAGCCCCTTTGACAGGGCGAACACTGAAGCTTTCTTT. This gives the protein CSASPFDRANTEAFF.

V usage is TRBV2 and J usage is TRBJ2-2; D unresolved. Between the trimmed V and J ends, which lost 6 bases and 6 bases, there was a span of 8 bases. CDR3 length equals 12 residues. The germline CDR1 and CDR2 sequences are SNHLY and FYNNEI. CDR3 sequence (DNA): TGTGCCAGCAGGATTCGCGCCGGGGAGCTGTTTTTT. Protein product: CASRIRAGELFF. The entire variable domain, with the rest obtained from reference TRBV2 and TRBJ2-2, is as follows: EPEVTQTPSHQVTQMGQEVILRCVPISNHLYFYWYRQILGQKVEFLVSFYNNEISEKSEIFDDQFSVERPDGSNFTLKIRSTKLEDSAMYFCASRIRAGELFFGEGSRLTVL.

The chain couples TRBV10-3 to TRBJ1-5; D may be TRBD1 (5 bases). The CDR3 sequence is 13 residues long. The V gene lost 4 bases and the J gene lost 3 bases, with 7 bases spanning the gap. Germline V gives CDR1 ENHRY, CDR2 SYGVKD. CDR3 bases: TGTGCCATCAGTGGACAGATCAATCAGCCCCAGCATTTT. It translates to CAISGQINQPQHF.

At least ten counts were recorded for this clonotype. J is TRBJ2-1 and V is TRBV12-3 or TRBV12-4; perhaps TRBD1 as D (7 bases). Trimming stripped 5 bases from V and 4 bases from J, with 15 bases between. The CDR3 covers 15 residues. In DNA, the CDR3 is TGTGCCAGCAGTCCCCAGGGGGGATCTTACAATGAGCAGTTCTTC. Protein: CASSPQGGSYNEQFF.

The V call is TRBV5-1, the J call TRBJ2-7; no clear D. Germline V gives CDR1 SGHRS, CDR2 YFSETQ. This CDR3 region has 14 residues. V lost 2 bases to trimming and J lost 0 bases, with 9 bases between them. The CDR3: CASSFITASYEQYF. The CDR3 nucleotides are TGCGCCAGCAGCTTTATAACAGCCTCCTACGAGCAGTACTTC.

This clonotype occurred many times. This chain uses TRBV6-5 with TRBJ1-1, with no clear D. There are 14 residues in the CDR3. Germline-derived CDR1 and CDR2 are MNHEY and SVGAGI. Trimming removed 4 bases at V and 1 base at J, with 10 bases between. In DNA, the CDR3 is TGTGCCAGCAGTTCACCCCTCAAGAACACTGAAGCTTTCTTT. Its translation is CASSSPLKNTEAFF.

This clonotype was counted only a few times. The chain uses TRBV5-1 and TRBJ2-1; D is ambiguous. This CDR3 has 13 amino acids. CDR1 is SGHRS, CDR2 YFSETQ, per germline. Trimming shortened V by 4 bases and J by 4 bases, and 9 bases separated the two germline ends. CDR3 nucleotides: TGCGCCAGCAGCCCCAACTCTTACAATGAGCAGTTCTTC. It is translated as CASSPNSYNEQFF.

This clonotype has more than one count but fewer than ten. The chain carries TRBV20-1 and TRBJ1-2; 7 bases are shared with TRBD1. Per germline, CDR1 DFQATT and CDR2 SNEGSKA (reference sequence). CDR3 size: 13 residues. J lost 8 bases, V lost 5 bases, and 11 bases had no gene match. CDR3 sequence reads: CSAQDRPTGGYTF. CDR3 bases: TGCAGTGCTCAGGACAGGCCTACGGGCGGCTACACCTTC.

This clonotype has a count of ten or more. The chain uses TRBV12-3 or TRBV12-4 and TRBJ2-1; perhaps TRBD2 as D (6 bases). Trimming took off 3 bases at V and 7 bases at J, with 16 bases between the two ends. The CDR3 consists of 15 residues. DNA of the CDR3: TGTGCCAGCAGTTTGTACCCGGGAGAAGGGAATGAGCAGTTCTTC. Protein sequence: CASSLYPGEGNEQFF.

This clonotype was picked up many times. The chain has TRBV27 and TRBJ1-1; perhaps TRBD1 as D (6 bases). V shed 1 base and J shed 13 bases, with 16 bases lying between them. Germline values: CDR1 MNHEY, CDR2 SMNVEV (reference sequence). The CDR3 sequence is 13 residues long. In nucleotides, the CDR3 is TGTGCCAGCAGTTTATTCGGACAGCCGGGGGATTTCTTT. Its protein is CASSLFGQPGDFF.

This clonotype was recorded many times. The CDR3 reads CASSVEAGGYNEQFF. In DNA form, the CDR3 reads TGTGCCAGCAGCGTAGAAGCGGGAGGGTACAATGAGCAGTTCTTC. The rearrangement joins TRBV9 to TRBJ2-1; 10 bases align to TRBD2. The CDR3 totals 15 residues. V shed 0 bases, J shed 4 bases, and the junction held 1 base outside the gene matches. Germline CDR1 is SGDLS and CDR2 is YYNGEE.

This clonotype has more than one count but fewer than ten. This chain links TRBV7-2 with TRBJ2-4; 7 bases line up with TRBD2. CDR1 and CDR2 from the germline V gene are SGHTA and FQGNSA. Trimming cost V 1 base and J 0 bases; bases outside gene matches: 3. This CDR3 is 16 amino acids long. The chain's CDR3 is CASSLVSSGAKNIQYF. In DNA form, the CDR3 reads TGTGCCAGCAGCTTAGTCTCTAGCGGAGCCAAAAACATTCAGTACTTC. The full variable domain, completed using reference TRBV7-2 and TRBJ2-4, is GAGVSQSPSNKVTEKGKDVELRCDPISGHTALYWYRQSLGQGLEFLIYFQGNSAPDKSGLPSDRFSAERTGGSVSTLTIQRTQQEDSAVYLCASSLVSSGAKNIQYFGAGTRLSVL.

This chain connects TRBV5-1 to TRBJ1-2; D is ambiguous. This CDR3 has 14 amino acids. Trimming shortened V by 1 base and J by 4 bases, and 11 bases separated the two germline ends. Germline V gene lookup returns CDR1 SGHRS and CDR2 YFSETQ. CDR3 sequence: CASSLSPDLYGYTF. The CDR3 nucleotides read TGCGCCAGCAGCTTGAGTCCGGACCTCTATGGCTACACCTTC. Drawing the rest from reference TRBV5-1 and TRBJ1-2, the complete variable domain is KAGVTQTPRYLIKTRGQQVTLSCSPISGHRSVSWYQQTPGQGLQFLFEYFSETQRNKGNFPGRFSGRQFSNSRSEMNVSTLELGDSALYLCASSLSPDLYGYTFGSGTRLTVV.